These T cell receptor beta chains were read from a single sample in a study of CD4+ T cells in melanoma. Libraries were prepared by immunoSEQ multiplex PCR; TCRdb keeps only in-frame clonotypes and omits some of them. The profile covers about 11,000 clones, with less than 75% appearing a single time and around an eighth taken by the ten largest. Sequencing was done on a sample of cells from a culture (not recorded whether cultured in vitro). These receptor sequences come from a human donor with melanoma. Each CDR3 is given with its conserved first and last residue. A D gene is named only where the DNA matches it firmly. Not every row has a clone size; where given, it reads once, few, many or a size class.

CDR3nt: TGTGCCTGGAGTGGGAGGACCGGGGATTTCAATCAGCCCCAGCATTTT
CDR3aa: CAWSGRTGDFNQPQHF
d_gene: -
abundance: medium-sized
j_gene: TRBJ1-5
v_gene: TRBV30

CDR3nt: TGTGCTAGTGGTTTTTGGGGGACGTCGGGAGAGACCCAGTACTTC
CDR3aa: CASGFWGTSGETQYF
d_gene: -
abundance: -
j_gene: TRBJ2-5
v_gene: TRBV12-5

CDR3nt: TGTGCCAGCAGCCCACAGGGCCCAAATAATAATTCACCCCTCCACTTT
CDR3aa: CASSPQGPNNNSPLHF
d_gene: -
abundance: -
j_gene: TRBJ1-6
v_gene: TRBV7-8

CDR3nt: TGTGCCAGCGGCGTGGACAGCTACTATGGCTACACCTTC
CDR3aa: CASGVDSYYGYTF
d_gene: -
abundance: -
j_gene: TRBJ1-2
v_gene: TRBV9

CDR3nt: TGTGCCAGCTCAGGCGTGAACACTGAAGCTTTCTTT
CDR3aa: CASSGVNTEAFF
d_gene: -
abundance: -
j_gene: TRBJ1-1
v_gene: TRBV18

CDR3nt: TGTGCCAGCAGCTCGACAGGAAGGTTGAATACGCAGTATTTT
CDR3aa: CASSSTGRLNTQYF
d_gene: -
abundance: -
j_gene: TRBJ2-3
v_gene: TRBV5-6

CDR3nt: TGTGCCAGCATTCGCGGGAGGAACACTGAAGCTTTCTTT
CDR3aa: CASIRGRNTEAFF
d_gene: -
abundance: -
j_gene: TRBJ1-1
v_gene: TRBV6-1

CDR3nt: TGTGCCACCCAGCGGGGGGCGAGCGGGGATGGAGAGACCCAGTACTTC
CDR3aa: CATQRGASGDGETQYF
d_gene: TRBD2
abundance: -
j_gene: TRBJ2-5
v_gene: TRBV11-2

CDR3nt: TGTGCCAGCAGCGTACGAACTGGCGAGACCCAGTACTTC
CDR3aa: CASSVRTGETQYF
d_gene: -
abundance: -
j_gene: TRBJ2-5
v_gene: TRBV9

CDR3nt: TGCGCCAGCAGCTTGGACAGCATATTCACAGATACGCAGTATTTT
CDR3aa: CASSLDSIFTDTQYF
d_gene: -
abundance: -
j_gene: TRBJ2-3
v_gene: TRBV5-1

CDR3nt: TGTGCCTGGAGGCACGGGGGGGGGCGAGGAATGAACACTGAAGCTTTCTTT
CDR3aa: CAWRHGGGRGMNTEAFF
d_gene: -
abundance: -
j_gene: TRBJ1-1
v_gene: TRBV30

CDR3nt: TGTGCCAGTAGAAGGGTCGGGACAGTTAGCAATCAGCCCCAGCATTTT
CDR3aa: CASRRVGTVSNQPQHF
d_gene: TRBD1
abundance: -
j_gene: TRBJ1-5
v_gene: TRBV19

CDR3nt: TGTGCCAGTAGTATTACAGGGGCCTTGCATCAGCCCCAGCATTTT
CDR3aa: CASSITGALHQPQHF
d_gene: TRBD1
abundance: few
j_gene: TRBJ1-5
v_gene: TRBV19

CDR3nt: TGCGCCAGCAGCTTGGCAGGGGAAGGAAACACCATATATTTT
CDR3aa: CASSLAGEGNTIYF
d_gene: -
abundance: few
j_gene: TRBJ1-3
v_gene: TRBV5-1

CDR3nt: TGTGCCAGCAGTAGAAGGACGGCCTCCTACGAGCAGTACTTC
CDR3aa: CASSRRTASYEQYF
d_gene: -
abundance: few
j_gene: TRBJ2-7
v_gene: TRBV27

CDR3nt: TGCGCCAGCAGCCTGGGCAGGGGAACTAATGAAAAACTGTTTTTT
CDR3aa: CASSLGRGTNEKLFF
d_gene: -
abundance: few
j_gene: TRBJ1-4
v_gene: TRBV4-1

CDR3nt: TGTGCCAGCTCACCACCTCGGGGGCGCCCGGATGAGCAGTTCTTC
CDR3aa: CASSPPRGRPDEQFF
d_gene: -
abundance: -
j_gene: TRBJ2-1
v_gene: TRBV18

CDR3nt: TGTGCCAGCTCACCGGGGTTAGGTGCAGGGCAGTTCTTC
CDR3aa: CASSPGLGAGQFF
d_gene: -
abundance: -
j_gene: TRBJ2-1
v_gene: TRBV18